One and the same sample provided the 18 T cell receptor beta chains below, sequenced in a study of cytomegalovirus exposure and HLA in healthy donors. The PCR made use of 60 Vbeta and 13 Jbeta primers. The table came from immunoSEQ multiplex PCR; TCRdb's copy has only in-frame clones and leaves some out. The data show some 140,000 clones, with around three quarters seen just once and approximately 4.3% held by the top ten. The sequenced sample was PBMCs. Every receptor here comes from a man younger than 40 in good health.

This clone was detected a few times. This chain links TRBV4-1 with TRBJ2-3, with TRBD2 identical over 7 bases. Germline loops: CDR1 MGHRA, CDR2 YSYEKL. The CDR3 consists of 12 residues. After removal of 1 base from V and 8 bases from J, the junction contained 0 bases not matched to a gene. In DNA form, the CDR3 reads TGCGCCAGCAGCCAAGGGGGGGGTACGCAGTATTTT. It translates to CASSQGGGTQYF.

This sequence joins TRBV7-9 and TRBJ2-1, with 9 bases fitting TRBD1. J was trimmed by 3 bases and V by 4 bases; bases with no gene match: 7. The CDR3 totals 16 residues. Germline V gene lookup returns CDR1 SEHNR and CDR2 FQNEAQ (reference sequence). The CDR3: CASSSDPGQGYNEQFF. In DNA form, the CDR3 reads TGTGCCAGCAGCTCGGATCCGGGACAGGGCTACAATGAGCAGTTCTTC.

The genes are TRBV5-1 and TRBJ2-5; D not certain. The CDR3 contains 15 residues. Per the germline V gene, CDR1 is SGHRS and CDR2 is YFSETQ. Trimming stripped 4 bases from V and 1 base from J, with 14 bases between. The CDR3 coding sequence is TGCGCCAGCAGCCCTCTAAATACGCCCCAAGAGACCCAGTACTTC. As protein: CASSPLNTPQETQYF.

This clone came up a few times. The V and J genes are TRBV27 and TRBJ2-3; TRBD2 might be the D (5 bases). The germline V and J ends were trimmed by 4 bases and 1 base, with 15 bases remaining between them. This CDR3 region has 16 residues. From germline, CDR1 is MNHEY and CDR2 SMNVEV (reference sequence). CDR3 residues: CASSYRAPRGTDTQYF. DNA of the CDR3: TGTGCCAGCAGTTATCGGGCCCCGAGGGGCACAGATACGCAGTATTTT.

This chain joins TRBV6-4 and TRBJ2-3; tentative D call: TRBD1 (6 bases). CDR1 and CDR2 from the germline V gene are MRHNA and SNTAGT. Trimming took 6 bases from V and 2 from J, leaving 12 bases between them. The CDR3 extends over 14 amino acids. CDR3 DNA: TGTGCCAGCAGGGGGGACACTTCCACAGATACGCAGTATTTT. It specifies CASRGDTSTDTQYF.

The sample holds a few counts of this clone. This chain links TRBV11-2 with TRBJ2-2; D remains ambiguous. This CDR3 has 13 amino acids. The germline CDR1 and CDR2 sequences are SGHAT and FQNNGV. With 5 bases removed from V and 2 bases from J, the gap between germline ends came to 6 bases. CDR3 bases: TGTGCCAGCAGCCTCAGAAACACCGGGGAGCTGTTTTTT. This translates into CASSLRNTGELFF.

The chain is built from TRBV5-4 and TRBJ2-3; D unresolved. This CDR3 contains 16 residues. CDR1 SGHNT and CDR2 YYREEE come from the germline V gene (reference sequence). V gave up 3 bases and J gave up 4 bases, with 18 bases separating them. Here the CDR3 reads CASSSINLVVADTQYF. The CDR3 nucleotides are TGTGCCAGCAGCTCTATAAACTTAGTGGTCGCAGATACGCAGTATTTT. Looking up the rest from reference TRBV5-4 and TRBJ2-3 gives the full variable domain: ETGVTQSPTHLIKTRGQQVTLRCSSQSGHNTVSWYQQALGQGPQFIFQYYREEENGRGNFPPRFSGLQFPNYSSELNVNALELDDSALYLCASSSINLVVADTQYFGPGTRLTVL.

The rearrangement links TRBV2 to TRBJ2-2, with TRBD2 matching 10 bases. The CDR3 has 15 residues. CDR1 and CDR2 from the germline V gene are SNHLY and FYNNEI. Trimming removed 6 bases from V and 4 bases from J; junction bases left unmatched: 5. CDR3 DNA sequence: TGTGCCAGCAGCAAAAGCGGGAGGGCCACCGGGGAGCTGTTTTTT. Translated: CASSKSGRATGELFF. Filled out from reference TRBV2 and TRBJ2-2, the complete variable domain reads EPEVTQTPSHQVTQMGQEVILRCVPISNHLYFYWYRQILGQKVEFLVSFYNNEISEKSEIFDDQFSVERPDGSNFTLKIRSTKLEDSAMYFCASSKSGRATGELFFGEGSRLTVL.

The chain employs TRBV10-3 and TRBJ2-1, with 9 nucleotides matching TRBD2. The length of the CDR3 is 14 residues. Germline V gene lookup returns CDR1 ENHRY and CDR2 SYGVKD. J gave up 2 bases and V 6 bases, and 2 bases lay outside the gene matches. CDR3 coding DNA: TGTGCCATCAGCCAGCGGGAGGCCTACAATGAGCAGTTCTTC. Its translation: CAISQREAYNEQFF.

This rearrangement joins TRBV7-6 to TRBJ2-7, with TRBD2 as a possible D gene (6 bases). V dropped 5 bases and J dropped 7 bases, with 15 bases sitting between them. The CDR3 has 13 amino acids. The germline CDR1 and CDR2 sequences are SGHVS and FNYEAQ. DNA for the CDR3: TGTGCCAGCAGCGGGGGGAGTTCGGGGGAGCAGTACTTC. It translates to CASSGGSSGEQYF.

This sequence joins TRBV7-9 and TRBJ2-1; TRBD2 matches at 9 bases. Trimming removed 8 bases from V and 8 bases from J; junction bases left unmatched: 10. Germline assignment: CDR1 SEHNR and CDR2 FQNEAQ (reference sequence). The CDR3 spans 14 residues. The CDR3 region is CASVLGLAPDEQFF. The CDR3 DNA is TGTGCCAGCGTACTCGGACTAGCGCCGGATGAGCAGTTCTTC.

V is TRBV30 and J is TRBJ2-7; D is uncertain. Per germline, CDR1 GTSNPN and CDR2 SVGIG (reference sequence). The CDR3 runs 11 residues. V lost 0 bases, J lost 7 bases, and 7 bases lay in between. The CDR3 is CAWSVVGEQYF. DNA of the CDR3: TGTGCCTGGAGTGTAGTCGGGGAGCAGTACTTC.

This rearrangement joins TRBV7-9 to TRBJ1-5; 10 positions match TRBD1. The CDR3 contains 16 residues. CDR1 and CDR2 (germline): SEHNR, FQNEAQ (reference sequence). With V trimmed by 1 base and J by 6 bases, 6 bases remained unmatched. The chain's CDR3 is CASSLGADRGVQPQHF. DNA of the CDR3: TGTGCCAGCAGCTTAGGGGCGGACAGGGGGGTTCAGCCCCAGCATTTT. Complete variable domain (other parts from reference TRBV7-9 and TRBJ1-5): DTGVSQNPRHKITKRGQNVTFRCDPISEHNRLYWYRQTLGQGPEFLTYFQNEAQLEKSRLLSDRFSAERPKGSFSTLEIQRTEQGDSAMYLCASSLGADRGVQPQHFGDGTRLSIL.

The chain joins TRBV18 to TRBJ2-5; a possible D gene is TRBD1 (6 bases). V was cut by 4 bases and J by 1 base, with 13 bases left in between. The CDR3 has 15 residues. CDR1 is KGHSH, CDR2 LQKENI, per germline. CDR3 in amino acids: CASSRATGFQETQYF. The CDR3, as DNA: TGTGCCAGCTCACGAGCCACAGGGTTCCAAGAGACCCAGTACTTC.

V is TRBV9 and J is TRBJ1-2, with a weak D call TRBD1 (5 bases). The CDR3 loop spans 12 amino acids. Trimming pared 7 bases from V and 4 bases from J, leaving 11 bases between. CDR1 and CDR2 (germline): SGDLS, YYNGEE. CDR3: CASSRGGYGYTF. The DNA of the CDR3 is TGTGCCAGCTCCCGGGGGGGCTATGGCTACACCTTC.

J is TRBJ1-3 and V is TRBV30; D is possibly TRBD1 (5 bases). Trimming cost V 0 bases and J 0 bases, with 15 bases left between them. This CDR3 has 17 residues. The germline CDR1 and CDR2 sequences are GTSNPN and SVGIG (reference sequence). The CDR3 DNA is TGTGCCTGGAGTGTACTAGCAGGGTACTCCTCTGGAAACACCATATATTTT. Residues: CAWSVLAGYSSGNTIYF.

This clone was found a few times. The chain carries TRBV5-3 and TRBJ2-7, with D tentatively TRBD1 (7 bases). Being an ORF, TRBV5-3 has a function that is uncertain. The V end lost 7 bases, the J end lost 0 bases, and 20 bases lay between the germline ends. The length of the CDR3 is 16 residues. CDR3 DNA sequence: TGTGCCAGAGCAAAACCAACAGGGGAGGACTCCTACGAGCAGTACTTC. Protein sequence: CARAKPTGEDSYEQYF.

The rearrangement joins TRBV11-2 to TRBJ1-4; unclear D gene. The CDR3 spans 13 residues. The V gene lost 2 bases and the J gene lost 7 bases, with 8 bases spanning the gap. CDR1 is SGHAT, CDR2 FQNNGV, per germline. The CDR3 DNA reads as TGTGCCAGCAGCTTATTGGGAGGTGAAAAACTGTTTTTT. It is translated as CASSLLGGEKLFF.